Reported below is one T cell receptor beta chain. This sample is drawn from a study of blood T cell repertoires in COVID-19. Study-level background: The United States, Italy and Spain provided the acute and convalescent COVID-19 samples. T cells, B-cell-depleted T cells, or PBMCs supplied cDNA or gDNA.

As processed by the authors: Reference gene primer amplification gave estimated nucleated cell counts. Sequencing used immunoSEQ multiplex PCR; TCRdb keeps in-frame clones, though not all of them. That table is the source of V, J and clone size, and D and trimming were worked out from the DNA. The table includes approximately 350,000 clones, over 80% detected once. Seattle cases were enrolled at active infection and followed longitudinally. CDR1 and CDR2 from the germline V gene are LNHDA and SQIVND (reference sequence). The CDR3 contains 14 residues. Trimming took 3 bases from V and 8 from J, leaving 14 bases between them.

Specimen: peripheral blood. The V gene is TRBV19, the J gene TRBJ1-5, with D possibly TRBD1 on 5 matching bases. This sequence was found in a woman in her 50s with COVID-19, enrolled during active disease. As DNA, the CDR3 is TGTGCCAGTAGTATTTCGACAGCGCCTGAGCCCCAGCATTTT. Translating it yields CASSISTAPEPQHF.